Shown below are 9 T cell receptor beta chains from a single sample sequenced in a study of technical replicates of blood from a few donors. Measured with immunoSEQ multiplex PCR; TCRdb has only the in-frame clones, and not every one. The sample includes around 50,000 clones, roughly 95% seen only once; the top ten take under 0.45%. The specimen sequenced was T cells isolated from PBMCs. The source of these receptors is a human donor in good health.

J is TRBJ2-7 and V is TRBV5-4, with 10 bases lining up with TRBD2. With 8 bases clipped from V and 3 bases from J, the junction kept 8 bases outside the gene matches. CDR1 is SGHNT and CDR2 is YYREEE in the germline V gene (reference sequence). The CDR3 is 14 residues long. This CDR3 reads CARLISGRSYEQYF. CDR3 bases: TGTGCCAGACTAATTAGCGGGAGGAGCTACGAGCAGTACTTC.

The rearrangement uses TRBV4-3 and TRBJ1-2; TRBD1 matches 11 bases. The J segment lost 2 bases and the V segment lost 1 base, leaving 6 bases of the junction unmatched. This CDR3 comprises 17 residues. The germline V gene has CDR1 LGHNA and CDR2 YSLEER. The CDR3, as DNA: TGCGCCAGCAGCCAAGTCGGGGGACAGGGGGTAAACTATGGCTACACCTTC. Translation gives CASSQVGGQGVNYGYTF.

This clone was recorded only once. V gene TRBV7-3 combines with J gene TRBJ2-3; TRBD2 matches at 13 bases. This CDR3 has 16 residues. Trimming removed 2 bases from V and 5 bases from J; junction bases left unmatched: 4. Germline loops: CDR1 SGHTA, CDR2 FQGTGA. Written as DNA, the CDR3 is TGTGCCAGCAGCTTACGGACTAGCGGGAGTAAAGATACGCAGTATTTT. As protein: CASSLRTSGSKDTQYF.

This chain links TRBV7-9 with TRBJ1-5, with 11 bases lining up with TRBD1. CDR1 and CDR2 (germline): SEHNR, FQNEAQ (reference sequence). V lost 1 base and J lost 5; bases outside the gene matches: 1. CDR3 length: 15 residues. The chain's CDR3 is CASSLGTGGHQPQHF. The CDR3 nucleotides read TGTGCCAGCAGCTTAGGGACAGGGGGCCATCAGCCCCAGCATTTT.

The J gene is TRBJ2-3, the V gene TRBV5-4; 7 nucleotides match TRBD1. Per the germline V gene, CDR1 is SGHNT and CDR2 is YYREEE (reference sequence). This CDR3 has 15 amino acids. After removal of 2 bases from V and 3 bases from J, the junction contained 6 bases not matched to a gene. Here the CDR3 reads CASSLIGGGTDTQYF. In DNA form, the CDR3 reads TGTGCCAGCAGCTTAATAGGGGGCGGGACAGATACGCAGTATTTT.

This sequence joins TRBV7-2 and TRBJ1-1; no clear D. CDR1 is SGHTA and CDR2 is FQGNSA in the germline V gene. The CDR3 is 13 amino acids. Trimming took off 4 bases at V and 0 bases at J, with 6 bases between the two ends. The CDR3 here is CASSSHMNTEAFF. The CDR3 nucleotides are TGTGCCAGCAGCTCACATATGAACACTGAAGCTTTCTTT. Full variable domain (missing parts from reference TRBV7-2 and TRBJ1-1): GAGVSQSPSNKVTEKGKDVELRCDPISGHTALYWYRQSLGQGLEFLIYFQGNSAPDKSGLPSDRFSAERTGGSVSTLTIQRTQQEDSAVYLCASSSHMNTEAFFGQGTRLTVV.

The V and J genes are TRBV23-1 and TRBJ1-2, with D possibly TRBD1 on 6 matching bases. TRBV23-1 is noted as an ORF with a role that remains uncertain. CDR3 length: 11 amino acids. Trimming took off 6 bases at V and 8 bases at J, with 10 bases between the two ends. CDR3: CASRQGSGYTF. CDR3 nucleotide sequence: TGCGCCAGCAGGCAGGGGAGCGGCTACACCTTC.

J is TRBJ1-3 and V is TRBV10-2, with D unresolved. The ends were cut back, 2 bases at V and 4 bases at J, with 6 bases in the middle. The germline V gene encodes CDR1 WSHSY and CDR2 SAAADI. This CDR3 is 13 amino acids long. Here the CDR3 DNA reads TGCGCCAGCAGTGAGACAGTAGGAAACACCATATATTTT. Translating gives CASSETVGNTIYF.

The chain links TRBV28 to TRBJ2-2, with 11 nucleotides matching TRBD2. The V segment lost 6 bases and the J segment 5 bases; nucleotides outside the gene matches: 5. CDR3 size: 15 residues. CDR1 and CDR2 (germline): MDHEN, SYDVKM. This CDR3 is CASSKLAGETGELFF. The CDR3 coding sequence is TGTGCCAGCAGCAAACTAGCGGGAGAAACCGGGGAGCTGTTTTTT.